The present T cell receptor (beta chain) was sequenced within a study of OX40 agonist ivuxolimab in advanced cancers. The wider study: The dose-escalation cohort was roughly 84% male, with a mean age of about 60 years, ranging about 23 to 80. Three patients showed partial responses: one hepatocellular carcinoma and two cutaneous melanoma cases.

Data came from immunoSEQ multiplex PCR; TCRdb stores just in-frame clones and leaves some out. The table has 60,000 to 65,000 clones, around 90% seen once. Points on this clone: Its antigen is unidentified.

Findings and limits, study-wide: The work left the antigen specificity of expanded peripheral T cells undetermined. Doses of 0.1 to 3.0 mg/kg were accompanied by clonal expansion of CD4+ and CD8+ blood T cells by week 6.

The CDR3 is 15 amino acids. The germline gives CDR1 SNHLY, CDR2 FYNNEI. V was shortened by 2 bases and J by 7 bases, with 12 bases between the two germline ends. The chain couples TRBV2 to TRBJ1-6; the D is unclear. Sequencing was performed on CD4+ or CD8+ T cells sorted from blood, taken in a trial of the OX40 agonist ivuxolimab. This receptor was identified in an adult with an advanced solid tumor such as melanoma, head and neck, liver or kidney cancer. CDR3 in DNA: TGTGCCAGCAGTGAACAAGGCTTTGAAAATTCACCCCTCCACTTT. Translated, it gives CASSEQGFENSPLHF.